The entry that follows covers one T cell receptor (beta chain) sequence. The CDR3 spans 11 residues. V was cut by 5 bases and J by 8 bases, with 10 bases left in between. Germline CDR1 is DFQATT and CDR2 is SNEGSKA (reference sequence). A TCRbeta library incorporating unique molecular identifiers was prepared. Using its own MiXCR run on the PCR reads, TCRdb lists one record per CDR3 protein. Here the sample spans roughly 300,000 distinct CDR3 sequences, about a tenth being singletons. This record comes from a study of T-cell reconstitution after alpha-beta-depleted transplantation in children. The TCR was taken from a human donor who donated a stem cell graft to a child with acute lymphoblastic leukemia. The source was PBMCs from the stem cell graft donor, collected from the stem cell graft. J is TRBJ2-1 and V is TRBV20-1; TRBD1 is a possible D gene (6 bases). The CDR3 DNA sequence: TGCAGTGCTTCAAACAGGGATGAGCAGTTCTTC. This gives the protein CSASNRDEQFF.